Below are 24 T cell receptor beta chains sequenced from a single sample in a study of shared clonotypes between healthy human individuals (dated by TCRdb to the early 2020s). Library generation was performed with the immunoSEQ multiplex PCR assay. Held by TCRdb, this immuneACCESS table contains in-frame sequences only and omits some clones. Under half of the omission traces to an unresolved V gene where checked; the cause of the rest is unknown. The sample table lists about 2.2 million clones, around 93% of them with a count of one. The biggest ten clones account for roughly 1.7% of the sample. For the CD8 naive samples, CD45RO-negative cells were positively selected for CCR7, yielding a CD45RA+CCR7+ population from which TemRA cells were excluded. The sequenced material came from naive CD8+ T cells from PBMCs. This sample's cell subset or site label indicates: CD45RA+CCR7+. The receptor source for this set is a man aged 18 to 29 in good health. Some clones in this sample may be carry-over from other donors' samples.

J is TRBJ2-1 and V is TRBV28; TRBD2 aligns across 10 bases. Losses at the gene ends were 1 base for V and 9 bases for J; bases not matched to a gene: 9. The CDR3 extends over 16 amino acids. Germline V gene data show CDR1 as MDHEN and CDR2 as SYDVKM. In DNA form, the CDR3 reads TGTGCCAGCAGTTTATCGACTAGCGGGTGGGACCTTGAGCAGTTCTTC. Translated, it gives CASSLSTSGWDLEQFF.

The chain couples TRBV9 to TRBJ2-2, with 7 bases identical to TRBD1. V shed 5 bases, J shed 1 base, and the junction held 11 bases outside the gene matches. The germline V gene has CDR1 SGDLS and CDR2 YYNGEE. The CDR3 covers 17 residues. CDR3 in amino acids: CASRERRDRENTGELFF. The CDR3 region has the DNA TGTGCCAGCAGGGAACGCCGCGACAGGGAGAACACCGGGGAGCTGTTTTTT. Full variable domain (outside the CDR3, taken from reference TRBV9 and TRBJ2-2): DSGVTQTPKHLITATGQRVTLRCSPRSGDLSVYWYQQSLDQGLQFLIQYYNGEERAKGNILERFSAQQFPDLHSELNLSSLELGDSALYFCASRERRDRENTGELFFGEGSRLTVL.

This clone is a singleton in its sample. V is TRBV21-1 and J is TRBJ1-3. TRBV21-1 is a listed pseudogene. CDR3 length equals 17 residues. The CDR3 sequence: CASSKRGGRESGNTIYF. CDR3 nucleotides: TGTGCCAGCAGCAAGCGAGGTGGCAGGGAGTCTGGAAACACCATATATTTT.

The chain recombines TRBV5-1 with TRBJ2-7; D is uncertain. In germline, CDR1 is SGHRS, CDR2 YFSETQ. The V end was cut by 0 bases, the J end by 0 bases, with 10 bases between. This CDR3 has 15 amino acids. CDR3 residues: CASSLDRTRSYEQYF. The CDR3 DNA is TGCGCCAGCAGCTTGGATCGGACCCGCTCCTACGAGCAGTACTTC.

This rearrangement joins TRBV15 to TRBJ2-1; 7 bases are shared with TRBD2. Trimming took 1 base from V and 3 from J; bases not matched to a gene: 12. The CDR3 runs 18 residues. Germline lookup yields CDR1 LNHNV and CDR2 YYDKDF (reference sequence). CDR3 DNA: TGTGCCACCAGCAGAGTCGCGCGCGGGACTACCAACTACAATGAGCAGTTCTTC. This translates into CATSRVARGTTNYNEQFF. Full variable domain (outside the CDR3, taken from reference TRBV15 and TRBJ2-1): DAMVIQNPRYQVTQFGKPVTLSCSQTLNHNVMYWYQQKSSQAPKLLFHYYDKDFNNEADTPDNFQSRRPNTSFCFLDIRSPGLGDTAMYLCATSRVARGTTNYNEQFFGPGTRLTVL.

This rearrangement joins TRBV6-1 to TRBJ2-7; 12 nucleotides match TRBD2. Germline CDR1 reads MNHNS; CDR2 reads SASEGT. The CDR3 runs to 17 residues. V dropped 4 bases and J dropped 0; count of bases not matched to a gene: 7. CDR3: CASSGGLAGLTSYEQYF. CDR3 coding DNA: TGTGCCAGCAGTGGAGGACTAGCGGGACTCACCTCCTACGAGCAGTACTTC.

This chain joins TRBV27 and TRBJ2-1; TRBD2 is a possible D gene (6 bases). Deletions cut 7 bases from V and 9 bases from J, with 7 bases between. Germline V gene data show CDR1 as MNHEY and CDR2 as SMNVEV (reference sequence). The CDR3 has 10 residues. The chain's CDR3 is CASIGSEQFF. CDR3 DNA sequence: TGTGCCAGCATCGGGAGTGAGCAGTTCTTC.

The chain carries TRBV4-1 and TRBJ1-5; 7 positions agree with TRBD1. CDR1 is MGHRA, CDR2 YSYEKL, per germline. This CDR3 has 15 residues. With V trimmed by 0 bases and J by 7 bases, 6 bases remained unmatched. The CDR3 DNA is TGCGCCAGCAGCCAAGAAGAGGGGGCGGGACAGCCCCAGCATTTT. Translating gives CASSQEEGAGQPQHF.

This clone showed up just once. J is TRBJ2-3 and V is TRBV7-2; 7 bases match TRBD2. CDR1 and CDR2 (germline): SGHTA, FQGNSA. The ends lost 0 bases at V and 2 bases at J; junction bases unmatched: 8. CDR3 size: 17 residues. This CDR3 reads CASSLAVAGDLTDTQYF. The CDR3 DNA reads TGTGCCAGCAGCTTAGCGGTCGCGGGGGACCTCACAGATACGCAGTATTTT.

This clone showed up just once. V gene TRBV5-6 combines with J gene TRBJ2-1; 8 nucleotides match TRBD1. Germline V gene sequence: CDR1 SGHDT, CDR2 YYEEEE. This CDR3 comprises 13 residues. Trimming cost V 3 bases and J 5 bases; bases outside gene matches: 1. The CDR3 DNA sequence: TGTGCCAGCAGCTGGGGACAGGACAATGAGCAGTTCTTC. Protein sequence: CASSWGQDNEQFF. Together with reference TRBV5-6 and TRBJ2-1, the CDR3 gives the full variable domain: DAGVTQSPTHLIKTRGQQVTLRCSPKSGHDTVSWYQQALGQGPQFIFQYYEEEERQRGNFPDRFSGHQFPNYSSELNVNALLLGDSALYLCASSWGQDNEQFFGPGTRLTVL.

V usage is TRBV29-1 and J usage is TRBJ2-6; the D is unclear. Trimming pared 0 bases from V and 0 bases from J, leaving 21 bases between. The CDR3 loop spans 20 amino acids. Germline CDR1 reads SQVTM; CDR2 reads ANQGSEA. In DNA form, the CDR3 reads TGCAGCGTTGAAGATCGAAGCGAGGCCACAGCTCACTCTGGGGCCAACGTCCTGACTTTC. Amino acids: CSVEDRSEATAHSGANVLTF.

This clone has a single count. This sequence joins TRBV6-5 and TRBJ2-7; 8 bases line up with TRBD2. The CDR3 spans 14 residues. Per the germline V gene, CDR1 is MNHEY and CDR2 is SVGAGI. With 3 bases clipped from V and 5 bases from J, the junction kept 6 bases outside the gene matches. In nucleotides, the CDR3 is TGTGCCAGCAGTTATACCGGGACTAGTGACGAGCAGTACTTC. It yields the protein CASSYTGTSDEQYF.

CDR3 nucleotides: TGTGCCAGCAGCCCACTCGGGGGAGGGCCGTACAATGAGCAGTTCTTC. Encoded protein: CASSPLGGGPYNEQFF. The rearrangement joins TRBV11-2 to TRBJ2-1; 7 positions agree with TRBD2. Per germline, CDR1 SGHAT and CDR2 FQNNGV. The CDR3 has 16 residues. V dropped 5 bases and J dropped 4; count of bases not matched to a gene: 11.

The CDR3 here is CAISVGWNEQFF. As DNA, the CDR3 is TGTGCCATCAGTGTAGGTTGGAATGAGCAGTTCTTC. This chain connects TRBV10-3 to TRBJ2-1; D gene unclear. Germline V gives CDR1 ENHRY, CDR2 SYGVKD. V lost 4 bases and J lost 7, with 8 bases in between. CDR3 length: 12 amino acids.

The genes are TRBV27 and TRBJ2-1; D perhaps matches TRBD2 (6 bases). The germline V and J ends were trimmed by 7 bases and 2 bases, with 9 bases remaining between them. The CDR3 is 13 amino acids. Germline V CDR1 and CDR2: MNHEY, SMNVEV (reference sequence). In DNA form, the CDR3 reads TGTGCCAGCAACGGGGGAACCTACAATGAGCAGTTCTTC. Translating it yields CASNGGTYNEQFF.

As concerns this clone: Within the sample, other DNA sequences also encode this same CDR3. J is TRBJ2-2 and V is TRBV10-1; D is unresolved. CDR3 length: 14 residues. Per germline, CDR1 WNHNN and CDR2 SYGVQD (reference sequence). V shed 6 bases and J shed 1 base, with 9 bases lying between them. The CDR3 DNA follows: TGCGCCAGCAGCGAGACCGGGAACACCGGGGAGCTGTTTTTT. This codes for CASSETGNTGELFF.

The gene calls are TRBV28 and TRBJ1-1; 8 positions match TRBD1. With 4 bases clipped from V and 0 bases from J, the junction kept 4 bases outside the gene matches. CDR3 length: 15 residues. The germline CDR1 and CDR2 sequences are MDHEN and SYDVKM. The CDR3 nucleotides are TGTGCCAGCAGTTGGGACAGGACCATGAACACTGAAGCTTTCTTT. It translates to CASSWDRTMNTEAFF.

This chain connects TRBV5-1 to TRBJ1-1; a weak D match, TRBD1 (6 bases). This CDR3 contains 15 residues. With 4 bases removed from V and 1 base from J, the gap between germline ends came to 14 bases. Germline V gene lookup returns CDR1 SGHRS and CDR2 YFSETQ. The CDR3 nucleotides are TGCGCCAGCAGCCCCGGTCGGGGACAGAACACTGAAGCTTTCTTT. This sequence encodes CASSPGRGQNTEAFF. Looking up the rest from reference TRBV5-1 and TRBJ1-1 gives the full variable domain: KAGVTQTPRYLIKTRGQQVTLSCSPISGHRSVSWYQQTPGQGLQFLFEYFSETQRNKGNFPGRFSGRQFSNSRSEMNVSTLELGDSALYLCASSPGRGQNTEAFFGQGTRLTVV.

The V call is TRBV29-1, the J call TRBJ2-7; 8 bases are shared with TRBD1. The CDR3 contains 14 residues. The germline CDR1 and CDR2 sequences are SQVTM and ANQGSEA. V shed 6 bases and J 4 bases; nucleotides not matched to a gene: 11. The CDR3 coding sequence is TGCAGCGTCCAGGGGGCAGGGGGCATTTACGAGCAGTACTTC. It yields the protein CSVQGAGGIYEQYF.

A note on this clone: A read error may account for a junction end that differs from germline. The chain recombines TRBV27 with TRBJ2-3; 9 bases fit TRBD1. The CDR3 loop spans 14 amino acids. The germline V gene encodes CDR1 MNHEY and CDR2 SMNVEV (reference sequence). The chain's CDR3 is CASSPGQGTYTQYF. For the CDR3, the DNA is TGTGCCAGCAGTCCGGGACAGGGCACATATACGCAGTATTTT.

The CDR3 loop is CASSWDNNYGYTF. The CDR3 coding sequence is TGTGCCAGCAGCTGGGACAACAACTATGGCTACACCTTC. The gene calls are TRBV7-9 and TRBJ1-2, with D possibly matching TRBD1 (6 bases). The CDR3 totals 13 residues. Germline-derived CDR1 and CDR2 are SEHNR and FQNEAQ (reference sequence). V lost 4 bases and J lost 2, with 8 bases in between.

Note on this clone: Other DNA variants within this sample encode the same CDR3. J is TRBJ1-1 and V is TRBV28; D may be TRBD1 (5 bases). Germline values: CDR1 MDHEN, CDR2 SYDVKM. The CDR3 contains 13 residues. The ends were cut back, 3 bases at V and 4 bases at J, with 9 bases in the middle. CDR3 sequence: CASSFGGGTEAFF. CDR3 bases: TGTGCCAGCAGTTTCGGGGGGGGCACTGAAGCTTTCTTT. Together with reference TRBV28 and TRBJ1-1, the CDR3 gives the full variable domain: DVKVTQSSRYLVKRTGEKVFLECVQDMDHENMFWYRQDPGLGLRLIYFSYDVKMKEKGDIPEGYSVSREKKERFSLILESASTNQTSMYLCASSFGGGTEAFFGQGTRLTVV.

The V gene is TRBV11-1, the J gene TRBJ1-6, with 11 bases lining up with TRBD1. The germline CDR1 and CDR2 sequences are SGHAT and FQDESV (reference sequence). V was pared by 4 bases and J by 8 bases, with 1 base of the junction left unmatched. The CDR3 sequence is 14 residues long. The CDR3 sequence is CASSSGQGDSPLHF. The CDR3 DNA reads as TGTGCCAGCAGCTCGGGACAGGGGGATTCACCCCTCCACTTT. The whole variable domain, filled in from reference TRBV11-1 and TRBJ1-6, reads EAEVAQSPRYKITEKSQAVAFWCDPISGHATLYWYRQILGQGPELLVQFQDESVVDDSQLPKDRFSAERLKGVDSTLKIQPAELGDSAMYLCASSSGQGDSPLHFGNGTRLTVT.

The rearrangement links TRBV28 to TRBJ2-6, with a tentative D call TRBD2 (6 bases). V lost 6 bases and J lost 1, with 13 bases in between. Germline CDR1 MDHEN, CDR2 SYDVKM. The CDR3 consists of 16 residues. CDR3: CASSLVRGSGANVLTF. The CDR3 DNA follows: TGTGCCAGCAGCCTCGTCCGGGGGTCTGGGGCCAACGTCCTGACTTTC.